The clone carrying this T cell receptor beta chain showed up many times. The antigen is not known. The study included ophthalmopathy patients with Clinical Activity Score at least 3, NOSPECS grade at least 4 and duration under 3 months. PBMCs were sourced from roughly 10 ml fresh peripheral blood. The sample comes from a study of T cells in Graves' hyperthyroidism and ophthalmopathy. With 3 bases removed from V and 12 bases from J, the gap between germline ends came to 15 bases. The length of the CDR3 is 13 residues. Germline V gene sequence: CDR1 SGHTA, CDR2 FQGNSA. Findings and caveats of the study: Stable hyperthyroidism and ophthalmopathy were separated using 13 V-J signatures. The model made its ophthalmopathy prediction, and onset followed a median roughly six months later.

TCR beta CDR3 region amplification was performed from RNA transcripts. HTBI primers were employed in a first-round RT-PCR of the TCR CDR3. Each CDR3 protein gets one entry after TCRdb re-called the multiplex PCR reads with MiXCR. The table has fewer than 650,000 distinct CDR3 sequences, 14% seen once; the top ten hold over 6%. Source material: blood. The clonotype originates from a woman aged 18-29 years with Graves' ophthalmopathy. The chain has TRBV7-2 and TRBJ2-1; D gene unclear. The CDR3 DNA is TGTGCCAGCAGCTTCCCCCTTACCAGACGGCAGTTCTTC. This gives the protein CASSFPLTRRQFF. Drawing the rest from reference TRBV7-2 and TRBJ2-1, the complete variable domain is GAGVSQSPSNKVTEKGKDVELRCDPISGHTALYWYRQSLGQGLEFLIYFQGNSAPDKSGLPSDRFSAERTGGSVSTLTIQRTQQEDSAVYLCASSFPLTRRQFFGPGTRLTVL.